These 11 T cell receptor beta chains share one sample of origin, sequenced in a study of radiotherapy plus CTLA-4 blockade in lung cancer. Here immunoSEQ multiplex PCR was the method, and the copy in TCRdb shows in-frame clones only, minus some. Of about 98,000 clones listed, approximately 85% are singletons. The sample here was peripheral blood, taken from a patient treated with radiotherapy plus ipilimumab. These TCRs come from a human donor with non-small cell lung cancer who had a partial response to radiotherapy plus ipilimumab.

The genes are TRBV30 and TRBJ2-3; a weak D match, TRBD2 (5 bases). Germline V gene data show CDR1 as GTSNPN and CDR2 as SVGIG (reference sequence). The CDR3 is 15 amino acids. V lost 1 base to trimming and J lost 6 bases, with 17 bases between them. DNA for the CDR3: TGTGCCTGGAGTGAGGTTAGCGCCAAGGGTGATACGCAGTATTTT. As protein: CAWSEVSAKGDTQYF.

Of note for this clone: An end of the junction does not agree with germline; a read error may underlie this. The genes are TRBV28 and TRBJ2-7, with TRBD1 matching over 7 bases. The germline gives CDR1 MDHEN, CDR2 SYDVKM. The CDR3 length is 11 residues. CDR3 DNA sequence: TGCCTATCCGGGACAGTATACGAGCAGTACTTC. Translated: CLSGTVYEQYF.

The V call is TRBV19, the J call TRBJ2-5; 10 positions match TRBD2. V gave up 4 bases and J gave up 4 bases; unmatched junction bases: 9. Germline V gives CDR1 LNHDA, CDR2 SQIVND (reference sequence). The CDR3 has 16 amino acids. CDR3 sequence reads: CASSRRASGRIETQYF. The CDR3 bases are TGTGCCAGTAGTAGGAGAGCTAGCGGGAGAATAGAGACCCAGTACTTC.

The chain recombines TRBV7-3 with TRBJ1-1; D gene ambiguous. Germline lookup yields CDR1 SGHTA and CDR2 FQGTGA. The CDR3 is 14 amino acids. Between the trimmed V and J ends, which lost 3 bases and 1 base, there was a span of 9 bases. The CDR3 nucleotides read TGTGCCAGCAGCTTTTCAGCAGGGAACACTGAAGCTTTCTTT. Translated, it gives CASSFSAGNTEAFF.

This clone has only one observation. The gene calls are TRBV9 and TRBJ1-1; D perhaps matches TRBD1 (5 bases). The CDR3 is made up of 15 amino acids. Germline V lookup: CDR1 SGDLS, CDR2 YYNGEE. Trimming took off 3 bases at V and 6 bases at J, with 18 bases between the two ends. DNA for the CDR3: TGTGCCAGCAGCGCCATGGTTGGGCAGGGCGCTGAAGCTTTCTTT. Encoded protein: CASSAMVGQGAEAFF.

In the case of this clone: The sample contains more than one DNA sequence encoding this CDR3. CDR3 in DNA: TGCGCCAGCAGCCCAGGGACAGGGAGGACTAATGAAAAACTGTTTTTT. Translated: CASSPGTGRTNEKLFF. This sequence joins TRBV5-1 and TRBJ1-4, with 9 nucleotides matching TRBD1. CDR1 and CDR2 from the germline V gene are SGHRS and YFSETQ. Trimming at V came to 4 bases and at J to 2 bases, leaving 6 bases not matched to a gene. The CDR3 is 16 residues long.

This chain uses TRBV5-4 with TRBJ2-5; D possibly corresponds to TRBD1 (6 bases). This CDR3 region has 16 residues. CDR1 and CDR2 (germline): SGHNT, YYREEE (reference sequence). Trimming took off 2 bases at V and 0 bases at J, with 14 bases between the two ends. The CDR3 region has the DNA TGTGCCAGCAGCTTTACCCTGGGGGACAACCAAGAGACCCAGTACTTC. Encoded protein: CASSFTLGDNQETQYF. Looking up the rest from reference TRBV5-4 and TRBJ2-5 gives the full variable domain: ETGVTQSPTHLIKTRGQQVTLRCSSQSGHNTVSWYQQALGQGPQFIFQYYREEENGRGNFPPRFSGLQFPNYSSELNVNALELDDSALYLCASSFTLGDNQETQYFGPGTRLLVL.

The chain links TRBV28 to TRBJ1-2; the match to TRBD1 covers 7 bases. The CDR3 consists of 14 residues. Germline CDR1 is MDHEN and CDR2 is SYDVKM. V lost 6 bases to trimming and J lost 5 bases; unmatched junction nucleotides: 9. CDR3 loop: CASRLGGSPYGYTF. CDR3 sequence (DNA): TGTGCCAGCAGGCTAGGGGGCAGTCCATATGGCTACACCTTC.

V is TRBV7-3 and J is TRBJ2-1, with TRBD2 matching 7 bases. The V gene's germline CDR1 is SGHTA and CDR2 FQGTGA. The CDR3 covers 15 residues. V shed 5 bases, J shed 8 bases, and the junction held 12 bases outside the gene matches. In nucleotides, the CDR3 is TGTGCCAGCAGCCCACAAGCGGGATCTATGGATGAGCAGTTCTTC. It encodes CASSPQAGSMDEQFF.

This sequence joins TRBV28 and TRBJ1-2, with TRBD1 identical over 7 bases. J was trimmed by 5 bases and V by 4 bases; bases with no gene match: 10. The germline gives CDR1 MDHEN, CDR2 SYDVKM. The CDR3 spans 15 residues. CDR3 DNA: TGTGCCAGCAGTTCTTTGGACAGGACCCTATATGGCTACACCTTC. Protein: CASSSLDRTLYGYTF.

This rearrangement joins TRBV6-1 to TRBJ1-1, with unresolved D. The CDR3 totals 15 residues. V lost 4 bases to trimming and J lost 4 bases, with 16 bases between them. Germline V CDR1 and CDR2: MNHNS, SASEGT. DNA for the CDR3: TGTGCCAGCAGTGCCTCCCGCGGTCGAGGCACTGAAGCTTTCTTT. The encoded protein is CASSASRGRGTEAFF.